This T cell receptor beta chain was captured by sequencing in a study of T cells in Graves' hyperthyroidism and ophthalmopathy. The V and J ends lost 2 bases and 5 bases respectively, with 7 bases between them. Germline CDR1 and CDR2: SNHLY and FYNNEI. The CDR3 covers 13 residues. As concerns this clonotype: What it recognizes is unknown.

Uncontrolled infections, other autoimmune diseases, pregnancy or lactation led to exclusion of patients. There were TCR beta CDR3 regions amplified from RNA transcripts. The study used the HTBI primer set for a first-round RT-PCR of the TCR CDR3. TCRdb ran MiXCR on the multiplex PCR reads and lists one entry per CDR3 protein. The profile shows some 600,000 distinct CDR3 sequences, around 13% of them singletons. Overall study findings and caveats: Blood samples included most of the expanded thyroid clonotypes exceeding 0.001.

Sequences were obtained from blood. The rearrangement joins TRBV2 to TRBJ1-5; D is ambiguous. The sequence derives from a woman in her 30s with Graves' hyperthyroidism that later progressed to Graves' ophthalmopathy. CDR3 region: CASSESTYQPQHF. The DNA of the CDR3 is TGTGCCAGCAGTGAAAGTACCTATCAGCCCCAGCATTTT.